This T cell receptor beta chain stems from a study of blood T cell repertoires in COVID-19. About the study: Donors in the United States, Italy and Spain gave samples during acute or convalescent COVID-19. From T cells, B-cell-depleted T cells, or PBMCs came the material, which was cDNA or gDNA.

There are a few counts of this clone. Germline V lookup: CDR1 SGHVS, CDR2 FQNEAQ. V gave up 5 bases and J gave up 6 bases, with 17 bases separating them. This CDR3 region has 16 residues. Sequencing was performed with immunoSEQ multiplex PCR; in TCRdb, only in-frame clones are kept and a portion is missing. The sample lists about 81,000 clones, under 90% seen once, with more than 14% in the top ten. This clonotype was sampled from a woman in her 70s with acute or convalescent COVID-19. The rearrangement joins TRBV7-8 to TRBJ1-6, with a tentative D call TRBD1 (6 bases). Sequenced: peripheral blood. The CDR3 sequence is CASSLTGDRLNSPLHF. DNA for the CDR3: TGTGCCAGCAGCCTAACCGGTGACAGGCTTAATTCACCCCTCCACTTT.